The present entry profiles one T cell receptor (beta chain) with its context. The table came from immunoSEQ multiplex PCR; TCRdb's copy has only in-frame clones and leaves some out. The sample includes about 2.4 million clones, 80% to 95% seen only once; the top ten take approximately 0.37%. This CDR3 has 15 amino acids. The V end lost 3 bases, the J end lost 4 bases, and 15 bases lay between the germline ends. Germline values: CDR1 SEHNR, CDR2 FQNEAQ (reference sequence). This specimen comes from a study of shared clonotypes between healthy human individuals. V and J are TRBV7-9 and TRBJ1-2; tentatively, D is TRBD1 (6 bases). Sequences were obtained from naive CD4+ T cells from PBMCs. This sample's subset: CD45RA+ positively selected. The sequence derives from a man aged 18 to 30 in good health. Some clones in this sample may be carry-over from other donors' samples. CDR3 loop: CASSLSRGGGYGYTF. CDR3 DNA sequence: TGTGCCAGCAGCTTGAGTAGGGGGGGTGGCTATGGCTACACCTTC.